One and the same sample provided the 25 T cell receptor beta chains below, sequenced in a study of early T cells in non-severe SARS-CoV-2 infection. Using its own MiXCR run on the 5' RACE reads, TCRdb lists one record per CDR3 protein. This sample has roughly 97,000 distinct CDR3 sequences; approximately 11% occur once, and the top ten carry 4.7%. The specimen was whole blood, collected at baseline. Receptors originate from an adult who was a healthcare worker with PCR-confirmed SARS-CoV-2 infection or an uninfected control (not recorded which).

The chain links TRBV14 to TRBJ2-7; D perhaps matches TRBD1 (5 bases). The V end was cut by 3 bases, the J end by 4 bases, with 19 bases between. The V gene's germline CDR1 is SGHDN and CDR2 FVKESK. CDR3 length equals 16 residues. The CDR3 nucleotides read TGTGCCAGCAGCCAGCGACCAGACACCCCAGGGTACGAGCAGTACTTC. It codes for CASSQRPDTPGYEQYF.

This clonotype was recorded many times. The chain couples TRBV11-2 to TRBJ2-3, with D hard to call. The V gene's germline CDR1 is SGHAT and CDR2 FQNNGV. This CDR3 contains 12 residues. The germline V and J ends were trimmed by 4 bases and 5 bases, with 7 bases remaining between them. CDR3 sequence reads: CASSSLGDTQYF. CDR3 DNA: TGTGCCAGCAGCTCTCTCGGAGATACGCAGTATTTT.

This clonotype appeared many times. The V call is TRBV24-1, the J call TRBJ1-5, with a weak D call TRBD1 (6 bases). The V end lost 8 bases, the J end lost 7 bases, and 17 bases lay between the germline ends. Germline CDR1 reads KGHDR; CDR2 reads SFDVKD. This CDR3 has 14 residues. The CDR3, as DNA: TGTGCCACCAAGTGGGAGGACAGCGAACAGCCCCAGCATTTT. Its protein product is CATKWEDSEQPQHF.

This clonotype was observed at least ten times. The chain couples TRBV27 to TRBJ1-5, with 8 bases matching TRBD1. The CDR3 loop spans 15 amino acids. CDR1 and CDR2 (germline): MNHEY, SMNVEV (reference sequence). Trimming at V came to 6 bases and at J to 6 bases, leaving 10 bases not matched to a gene. Written as DNA, the CDR3 is TGTGCCAGCAGGGCAGGGGGCAACATAGGTCAGCCCCAGCATTTT. Translated, it gives CASRAGGNIGQPQHF.

The CDR3 loop is CASSYEARVGTEAFF. CDR3 in DNA: TGTGCCAGCAGTTACGAGGCCAGGGTCGGCACTGAAGCTTTCTTT. This chain uses TRBV6-5 with TRBJ1-1; tentatively, D is TRBD1 (5 bases). V lost 2 bases and J 4 bases, leaving 14 bases between the germline ends. Germline loops: CDR1 MNHEY, CDR2 SVGAGI. The CDR3 contains 15 residues.

The V call is TRBV14, the J call TRBJ2-7, with D hard to call. V lost 0 bases and J 5 bases, leaving 8 bases between the germline ends. This CDR3 has 13 residues. Per germline, CDR1 SGHDN and CDR2 FVKESK. CDR3 sequence reads: CASSQDMLDEQYF. CDR3 in DNA: TGTGCCAGCAGCCAAGATATGTTGGACGAGCAGTACTTC.

This clonotype was seen many times. The chain links TRBV28 to TRBJ2-3, with D possibly matching TRBD2 (6 bases). V gave up 5 bases and J gave up 6 bases, with 12 bases separating them. The CDR3 spans 13 residues. Germline V gene sequence: CDR1 MDHEN, CDR2 SYDVKM. The CDR3 sequence: CASSVSGGDTQYF. The CDR3 bases are TGTGCCAGCAGTGTGTCTGGGGGGGATACGCAGTATTTT.

This clonotype was found a few times. The chain is built from TRBV7-9 and TRBJ1-1; D unresolved. This CDR3 spans 13 amino acids. Trimming stripped 3 bases from V and 8 bases from J, with 13 bases between. CDR1 is SEHNR, CDR2 FQNEAQ, per germline (reference sequence). As DNA, the CDR3 is TGTGCCAGCAGCTTGTGGAACCCTAGCGAAGCTTTCTTT. It specifies CASSLWNPSEAFF.

Ten or more counts support this clonotype. The V gene is TRBV4-2, the J gene TRBJ2-7; TRBD1 matches at 8 bases. V lost 0 bases, J lost 3 bases, and 4 bases stayed unmatched. CDR3 size: 15 residues. The germline gives CDR1 LGHNA, CDR2 YNFKEQ. CDR3 in amino acids: CASSQEGTGVYEQYF. The CDR3 DNA reads TGTGCCAGCAGCCAAGAGGGGACAGGAGTCTACGAGCAGTACTTC.

This clonotype showed up just a few times. J is TRBJ2-2 and V is TRBV2; D might be TRBD2 (6 bases). V was trimmed by 2 bases and J by 1 base, leaving 11 bases between them. Germline V lookup: CDR1 SNHLY, CDR2 FYNNEI. This CDR3 has 16 amino acids. The DNA of the CDR3 is TGTGCCAGCAGTGAAACTAGCCCGCAGAACACCGGGGAGCTGTTTTTT. Residues: CASSETSPQNTGELFF.

This clonotype was counted between two and nine times. The genes are TRBV5-4 and TRBJ1-2; D may be TRBD1 (6 bases). V lost 5 bases and J 4 bases, leaving 15 bases between the germline ends. The CDR3 has 14 amino acids. Looked up from germline, CDR1 is SGHNT and CDR2 is YYREEE (reference sequence). The CDR3 DNA sequence: TGTGCCAGCAGGGGGGCAGGGCTGGGCTATGGCTACACCTTC. Protein product: CASRGAGLGYGYTF.

V gene TRBV4-2 combines with J gene TRBJ2-7, with TRBD2 matching over 8 bases. Losses at the gene ends were 4 bases for V and 0 bases for J; bases not matched to a gene: 5. The germline V gene encodes CDR1 LGHNA and CDR2 YNFKEQ. The CDR3 length is 15 residues. CDR3 DNA: TGTGCCAGCAGCCGCATGAGCGGGAGCTCCTACGAGCAGTACTTC. Its translation is CASSRMSGSSYEQYF.

This clonotype was seen repeatedly, ten times or more. The chain employs TRBV9 and TRBJ2-2; TRBD2 matches 9 bases. Germline-derived CDR1 and CDR2 are SGDLS and YYNGEE. J lost 4 bases, V lost 4 bases, and 5 bases had no gene match. The CDR3 loop spans 15 amino acids. CDR3 bases: TGTGCCAGCAGCCTTAGCGGGAGAGGCACCGGGGAGCTGTTTTTT. Translated: CASSLSGRGTGELFF.

This clonotype was observed a few times. The CDR3 region is CSVEGSGSYEQYF. The CDR3 region has the DNA TGCAGCGTTGAAGGGTCGGGTTCCTACGAGCAGTACTTC. The J gene is TRBJ2-7, the V gene TRBV29-1; no firm D call. CDR3 length equals 13 residues. V was pared by 1 base and J by 1 base, with 8 bases between. From germline, CDR1 is SQVTM and CDR2 ANQGSEA.

This clonotype was seen ten or more times. V and J are TRBV10-3 and TRBJ2-2; D gene uncertain. CDR1 ENHRY and CDR2 SYGVKD come from the germline V gene. V was clipped by 4 bases and J by 0 bases, with 12 bases between them. This CDR3 region has 16 residues. The CDR3 spells CAISVSRVSNTGELFF. CDR3 nucleotide sequence: TGTGCCATCAGTGTTAGCCGGGTCTCGAACACCGGGGAGCTGTTTTTT.

This clonotype was picked up many times. The chain combines TRBV7-6 with TRBJ2-7, with D maybe TRBD2 (5 bases). The V and J ends lost 1 base and 6 bases respectively, with 10 bases between them. There are 13 residues in the CDR3. Germline CDR1 reads SGHVS; CDR2 reads FNYEAQ. The CDR3: CASSLGPGSEQYF. The CDR3 DNA reads TGTGCCAGCAGCTTAGGCCCGGGGTCCGAGCAGTACTTC.

As to this clonotype: Its ends do not fully match the called genes, so a read error is possible. This chain links TRBV2 with TRBJ1-1; D gene ambiguous. CDR3 length: 13 residues. The V gene's germline CDR1 is SNHLY and CDR2 FYNNEI. The CDR3 loop reads CASGKAMNTEAIF. In DNA form, the CDR3 reads TGTGCCAGCGGGAAAGCTATGAACACTGAAGCTATCTTT.

Ten or more counts support this clonotype. The V and J genes are TRBV6-2 or TRBV6-3 and TRBJ2-3, with 14 bases lining up with TRBD2. The germline CDR1 and CDR2 sequences are MNHEY and SVGEGT. After removal of 6 bases from V and 5 bases from J, the junction contained 7 bases not matched to a gene. The CDR3 sequence is 16 residues long. The CDR3 region has the DNA TGTGCCAGCAGCCCTCGGACTAGCGGGAGGCAAGATACGCAGTATTTT. Translating it yields CASSPRTSGRQDTQYF.

The rearrangement uses TRBV27 and TRBJ1-2, with a tentative D call TRBD1 (5 bases). This CDR3 region has 15 residues. Deletions cut 4 bases from V and 4 bases from J, with 16 bases between. Looked up from germline, CDR1 is MNHEY and CDR2 is SMNVEV (reference sequence). CDR3 sequence (DNA): TGTGCCAGCAGTTCTATGGGGCTGAAATCCTATGGCTACACCTTC. This codes for CASSSMGLKSYGYTF.

In its sample, this clonotype was seen a few times. At one boundary the junction diverges from the germline segment, which might be a read error. The genes are TRBV4-3 and TRBJ1-6; D unresolved. In germline, CDR1 is LGHNA, CDR2 YSLEER. This CDR3 has 16 amino acids. In DNA form, the CDR3 reads TGCGCCAGCAGCCCGACAATCCGGGCCTACAATTCACCCCTCCACTTT. Translated: CASSPTIRAYNSPLHF.

This clonotype was seen at least ten times. The genes are TRBV19 and TRBJ1-2; tentative D call: TRBD1 (5 bases). The CDR3 is 12 residues long. Trimming took 6 bases from V and 8 from J, leaving 13 bases between them. Germline CDR1 and CDR2: LNHDA and SQIVND (reference sequence). CDR3 coding DNA: TGTGCCAGTAGCTGGGAGGGGCGCGGCTACACCTTC. Protein sequence: CASSWEGRGYTF.

This clonotype was found a few times. V and J are TRBV27 and TRBJ2-5, with D maybe TRBD2 (5 bases). Per the germline V gene, CDR1 is MNHEY and CDR2 is SMNVEV (reference sequence). With 5 bases removed from V and 4 bases from J, the gap between germline ends came to 20 bases. This CDR3 is 16 amino acids long. The CDR3 DNA reads as TGTGCCAGCAGTCCACTGCCGGGTAGCGCGGTAGAGACCCAGTACTTC. Protein product: CASSPLPGSAVETQYF.

There are a few counts of this clonotype. The rearrangement links TRBV19 to TRBJ2-6; D is uncertain. V dropped 3 bases and J dropped 0 bases, with 6 bases sitting between them. The germline V gene has CDR1 LNHDA and CDR2 SQIVND (reference sequence). CDR3 length: 15 amino acids. CDR3 sequence reads: CASSIPYSGANVLTF. DNA for the CDR3: TGTGCCAGTAGTATCCCTTACTCTGGGGCCAACGTCCTGACTTTC.

Only a few counts were recorded for this clonotype. V usage is TRBV4-2 and J usage is TRBJ2-1, with 10 bases lining up with TRBD1. CDR3 length: 16 amino acids. V lost 4 bases to trimming and J lost 4 bases; unmatched junction nucleotides: 7. Germline values: CDR1 LGHNA, CDR2 YNFKEQ. CDR3 sequence (DNA): TGTGCCAGCAGCCGAGCTGGACAGGGGGGATACAATGAGCAGTTCTTC. This encodes CASSRAGQGGYNEQFF.

With respect to this clonotype: An end of the junction does not agree with germline; a read error may underlie this. The chain links TRBV6-6 to TRBJ2-7; 12 positions match TRBD2. This CDR3 spans 17 amino acids. In germline, CDR1 is MNHNY, CDR2 SVGAGI (reference sequence). Here the CDR3 reads CASSYPPTSGGSYKQYF. The CDR3 DNA sequence: TGTGCCAGCAGTTACCCCCCGACTAGCGGGGGTTCCTACAAGCAGTACTTC.